This T cell receptor beta chain was identified during a study of CD8 T cells in Susac syndrome. Study conclusions and caveats: The study's TCR sequencing and HLA analysis covered a relatively small number of individuals, and the study acknowledged this.

In blood CD8+ and CD4+ T cells, TCR beta underwent sequencing. Negative isolation yielded CD4+ and CD8+ T cells, and FACS enriched TEMRA cells. With random hexamers, reverse transcription was performed on roughly 0.5 to 1 ug of RNA. It was immunoSEQ multiplex PCR that amplified TCR beta CDR3 across 54 Vbeta and 13 Jbeta. MiXCR was run by TCRdb on the immunoSEQ multiplex PCR reads, yielding one entry per CDR3 protein. The sample has under 250,000 distinct CDR3 sequences; just over 90% are singletons. With regard to this clonotype: Its antigen is not known.

Germline CDR1 reads SEHNR; CDR2 reads FQNEAQ (reference sequence). Trimming left V 4 bases short and J 3 bases short, with 10 bases between. The CDR3 length is 13 residues. This TCR derives from a human donor with multiple sclerosis. The sample was CD4+ T cells from PBMCs. The V gene is TRBV7-9, the J gene TRBJ2-7, with D tentatively TRBD1 (7 bases). CDR3 sequence: CASSWGDSYEQYV. The CDR3 DNA reads TGTGCCAGCAGCTGGGGGGACAGCTACGAGCAGTACGTC.